This TCR beta chain came from a study of cytomegalovirus exposure and HLA in healthy donors. General study points: Earlier analysis yielded a pattern in which most TCR beta V segments were productive about 90% or about 30% of the time. A later analysis linked 15,000 to 20,000 TCR beta sequences to HLA alleles at 0.05 false discovery rate.

Donors likely had unrecorded immune exposures despite being nominally healthy when sampled. PCR employed 60 Vbeta and 13 Jbeta primers. TCRdb's copy holds only in-frame clones and misses some; the assay was immunoSEQ multiplex PCR. The table lists fewer than 40,000 clones, 75% to 85% of them singletons, with 3.6% in the top ten. The germline CDR1 and CDR2 sequences are MNHEY and SMNVEV (reference sequence). This CDR3 comprises 14 residues. Trimming cost V 3 bases and J 0 bases, with 8 bases left between them. As for this clone: No antigen is known for it.

This chain uses TRBV27 with TRBJ1-2; unclear D gene. The sequence derives from a woman between 18 and 29 years old in good health and CMV-seronegative. Sequenced: PBMCs. The CDR3 DNA reads TGTGCCAGCAGTTTTAGCGGACCTAACTATGGCTACACCTTC. Amino acid sequence: CASSFSGPNYGYTF.